A selection of T cell receptor beta chains follows, all from one sample in a study of CD8 T cells in ankylosing spondylitis. TCRdb reprocessed the 5' RACE reads via MiXCR and lists one record per CDR3 protein. The sample holds 250,000 to 400,000 distinct CDR3 sequences, approximately 10% seen once. The specimen sequenced was blood, either unsorted or a sorted T cell fraction (not recorded which). Receptors originate from a female donor with ankylosing spondylitis or in good health (not recorded which). Both conserved end residues are trimmed from each CDR3. Fields, in order: CDR3 length, V gene, J gene, CDR3 protein.

16	TRBV2	TRBJ2-5	ASKAAGAAQLRGETQY
13	TRBV5-1	TRBJ2-2	ASSLGALDTGELF
11	TRBV3-1	TRBJ2-7	ASSRWREGEQY
14	TRBV5-1	TRBJ1-4	ASSPGTGVTNEKLF
12	TRBV12-3/TRBV12-4	TRBJ1-5	ASSFATGSQPQH
14	TRBV7-2	TRBJ2-6	ASSRRRNSGANVLT
12	TRBV12-3/TRBV12-4	TRBJ1-6	ASKQSARYSPLH
12	TRBV7-8	TRBJ1-6	ASSLQGNNSPLH
13	TRBV12-3/TRBV12-4	TRBJ2-2	ASSWGGLSTGELF
12	TRBV20-1	TRBJ2-2	SASLIRGTGELF
14	TRBV28	TRBJ1-1	ASRPTDLGMNTEAF
11	TRBV6-5	TRBJ1-4	ASSYRNPEKLF
14	TRBV5-1	TRBJ1-6	ASSLVSVRGNSPLH
13	TRBV5-1	TRBJ2-3	ASSALSGLGDTQY
12	TRBV7-2	TRBJ2-7	ASSLFRGQNEQY
15	TRBV20-1	TRBJ2-1	CARDYFSGLTYNEQF
14	TRBV29-1	TRBJ2-3	SVEGEGEQTTDTQY
13	TRBV7-8	TRBJ2-1	ASRGGLAVNNEQF
16	TRBV6-1	TRBJ1-5	ASSRGGDGARSNQPQH
10	TRBV10-3	TRBJ2-5	AISSNQETQY
12	TRBV25-1	TRBJ2-2	ASAGQGAAGELF
13	TRBV12-3/TRBV12-4	TRBJ2-7	ASSLGGLAAYEQY
13	TRBV11-2	TRBJ2-5	ASSPFFWGTETQY
15	TRBV4-2	TRBJ2-5	ASSQVPLAGVMETQY
13	TRBV5-1	TRBJ2-1	ASSLNGGALDEQF
13	TRBV4-1	TRBJ1-1	ASSQELTRNTEAF
12	TRBV20-1	TRBJ2-5	SARDRWDSETQY
12	TRBV20-1	TRBJ2-1	SAREGSSYNEQF
12	TRBV14	TRBJ1-3	ASSGPELGNTIY
14	TRBV20-1	TRBJ2-3	SARHLRAGSGDTQY
9	TRBV7-9	TRBJ2-7	ASSWRNEQY
12	TRBV20-1	TRBJ2-1	SAEAGQGANEQF
13	TRBV28	TRBJ2-7	ASSRLTSFDYEQY
12	TRBV10-3	TRBJ2-3	AISERGGIDTQY
13	TRBV5-1	TRBJ2-3	ASQEPPAHTDTQY
13	TRBV5-1	TRBJ2-3	ASSSGPVGTDTQY
12	TRBV6-1	TRBJ1-5	ASSEVAENQPQH
14	TRBV12-3/TRBV12-4	TRBJ2-3	ASSSKGDHPMDTQY
14	TRBV12-3/TRBV12-4	TRBJ2-3	ASTLGGGGFTDTQY
13	TRBV7-6	TRBJ2-7	ASSAQPTGLDEQY
13	TRBV20-1	TRBJ2-1	SAPKSAGAYNEQF